Detailed here is one T cell receptor beta chain. The sample comes from a study of control samples from healthy donors and cancer patients. TCRdb's table, derived via immunoSEQ multiplex PCR, lists solely in-frame clones and lacks some. Of about 79,000 clones in the sample, 93% were seen once. The CDR3 runs to 14 residues. V was trimmed by 4 bases and J by 5 bases, leaving 14 bases between them. The germline V gene has CDR1 LGHDT and CDR2 YNNKEL (reference sequence). The gene calls are TRBV3-1 (or the pseudogene TRBV3-2) and TRBJ1-1, with unresolved D. The TCR sequence derives from a woman in her thirties or forties with lung cancer. The source material was PBMCs. The CDR3 nucleotides read TGTGCCAGCAGCCCGGGAGAGGGCCGTACTGAAGCTTTCTTT. It codes for CASSPGEGRTEAFF.